Each of the 17 T cell receptor beta chains below was sequenced from the same sample in a study of liver allograft versus peripheral blood T cells. Study overall: In transplanted livers, T cell receptor repertoires were compared with those found in the recipients' peripheral blood.

TCRdb reanalysed the reads using MiXCR and keeps one entry per CDR3 protein. Of under 2,000 distinct CDR3 sequences listed, about 15% are singletons. These receptor sequences come from a human patient who had a liver transplant. These T cells may partly come from the graft donor.

Judged by abundance, this clonotype is large. The chain employs TRBV6-5 and TRBJ1-3; D may be TRBD1 (5 bases). V was trimmed by 5 bases and J by 1 base, leaving 9 bases between them. Germline V gene lookup returns CDR1 MNHEY and CDR2 SVGAGI. The CDR3 covers 14 residues. The CDR3 nucleotides are TGTGCCAGCAGTAACAGGCTGTCTGGAAACACCATATATTTT. It codes for CASSNRLSGNTIYF.

This clonotype was recorded a few times. The chain uses TRBV5-6 and TRBJ2-4; D not certain. Germline-derived CDR1 and CDR2 are SGHDT and YYEEEE. Trimming cost V 4 bases and J 7 bases, with 12 bases left between them. This CDR3 is built from 13 residues. DNA for the CDR3: TGTGCCAGCAGCCACGGCAGGTGGAACATTCAGTACTTC. Protein sequence: CASSHGRWNIQYF. The full variable domain, with the rest looked up from reference TRBV5-6 and TRBJ2-4, is DAGVTQSPTHLIKTRGQQVTLRCSPKSGHDTVSWYQQALGQGPQFIFQYYEEEERQRGNFPDRFSGHQFPNYSSELNVNALLLGDSALYLCASSHGRWNIQYFGAGTRLSVL.

By share of the sample, this clonotype is medium-sized. This chain uses TRBV12-3 or TRBV12-4 with TRBJ1-5, with 7 bases identical to TRBD1. V was clipped by 5 bases and J by 7 bases; unmatched bases: 5. This CDR3 has 13 residues. For the CDR3, the DNA is TGTGCCAGCAGTCTCGACAGGGCCCAGCCCCAGCATTTT. The encoded protein is CASSLDRAQPQHF.

This clonotype is labeled medium-sized (0.01 to 0.1%). V usage is TRBV28 and J usage is TRBJ1-5; D call uncertain. CDR3 length equals 16 residues. CDR1 MDHEN and CDR2 SYDVKM come from the germline V gene. V gave up 1 base and J gave up 2 bases, with 12 bases separating them. CDR3 protein: CASSLLAQKGNQPQHF. The CDR3 bases are TGTGCCAGCAGTTTATTGGCCCAAAAGGGCAATCAGCCCCAGCATTTT.

This clonotype is large. The chain recombines TRBV6-1 with TRBJ1-6; D perhaps matches TRBD1 (5 bases). Germline V gives CDR1 MNHNS, CDR2 SASEGT. V shed 2 bases and J shed 4 bases, with 12 bases lying between them. The CDR3 totals 16 residues. The CDR3 DNA reads TGTGCCAGCAGTGAACGGGGGACGGTATATAATTCACCCCTCCACTTT. Its translation: CASSERGTVYNSPLHF.

By proportion, this clonotype is medium-sized. This chain links TRBV20-1 with TRBJ1-3; D perhaps matches TRBD1 (6 bases). Germline V gene data show CDR1 as DFQATT and CDR2 as SNEGSKA (reference sequence). Trimming left V 1 base short and J 6 bases short, with 16 bases between. This CDR3 spans 15 amino acids. CDR3 sequence reads: CSARGIQGVANTIYF. The CDR3 nucleotides read TGCAGTGCTAGAGGGATACAGGGAGTGGCAAACACCATATATTTT.

This clonotype is large. The chain combines TRBV15 with TRBJ1-2; 8 bases map to TRBD1. Germline CDR1 LNHNV, CDR2 YYDKDF (reference sequence). CDR3 length: 16 residues. V gave up 3 bases and J gave up 6 bases; unmatched junction bases: 12. The chain's CDR3 is CATSRGGTGFLDGYTF. The CDR3 bases are TGTGCCACCAGCAGGGGGGGGACAGGATTCTTAGATGGCTACACCTTC.

In regard to this clonotype: This could be a read error, since a much larger clone is one nucleotide away. This sequence joins TRBV15 and TRBJ1-1; 9 positions match TRBD1. This CDR3 has 14 residues. Germline CDR1 and CDR2: LNHNV and YYDKDF (reference sequence). The CDR3 loop reads CVTSSGTGYTEAFF. Written as DNA, the CDR3 is TGTGTCACCAGCAGTGGGACAGGGTACACTGAAGCTTTCTTT.

By share, this clonotype ranks as medium-sized. The chain couples TRBV28 to TRBJ2-7; D possibly corresponds to TRBD2 (6 bases). CDR1 is MDHEN and CDR2 is SYDVKM in the germline V gene. Trimming stripped 2 bases from V and 3 bases from J, with 14 bases between. This CDR3 spans 15 amino acids. CDR3 sequence reads: CASSLAGSQSYEQYF. DNA for the CDR3: TGTGCCAGCAGTTTAGCGGGGAGCCAGAGCTACGAGCAGTACTTC.

Judged by abundance, this clonotype is medium-sized. The chain recombines TRBV20-1 with TRBJ2-7; D is undetermined. Per germline, CDR1 DFQATT and CDR2 SNEGSKA (reference sequence). This CDR3 has 12 amino acids. V was cut by 3 bases and J by 2 bases, with 8 bases left in between. For the CDR3, the DNA is TGCAGTGCTAGCCAGGTTACCTACGAGCAGTACTTC. Its translation is CSASQVTYEQYF.

This clonotype rates as medium-sized. CDR3 protein: CASSFGGRTGELFF. In DNA form, the CDR3 reads TGTGCCAGCAGCTTCGGGGGGCGGACCGGGGAGCTGTTTTTT. The chain is built from TRBV7-9 and TRBJ2-2; TRBD2 might be the D (7 bases). V lost 3 bases to trimming and J lost 5 bases, with 10 bases between them. Germline CDR1 reads SEHNR; CDR2 reads FQNEAQ (reference sequence). This CDR3 spans 14 amino acids.

This clonotype has more than one count but fewer than ten. V gene TRBV20-1 combines with J gene TRBJ2-3, with a weak D call TRBD1 (5 bases). Trimming stripped 6 bases from V and 6 bases from J, with 19 bases between. The germline V gene has CDR1 DFQATT and CDR2 SNEGSKA (reference sequence). The CDR3 is 14 residues long. CDR3 residues: CSAPARGRSDTQYF. In DNA form, the CDR3 reads TGCAGTGCCCCGGCTAGGGGCCGATCCGATACGCAGTATTTT.

This clonotype is medium-sized (0.01 to 0.1%) in the sample. The rearrangement uses TRBV7-2 and TRBJ2-7; TRBD2 matches 7 bases. The CDR3 is 15 amino acids. The germline V gene encodes CDR1 SGHTA and CDR2 FQGNSA. V dropped 1 base and J dropped 3; count of bases not matched to a gene: 6. CDR3 coding DNA: TGTGCCAGCAGCTTAGATAATAGCGGGTACTACGAGCAGTACTTC. Encoded protein: CASSLDNSGYYEQYF.

This clonotype is labeled as large. The chain employs TRBV27 and TRBJ2-7, with TRBD2 matching over 11 bases. The trim removed 4 bases at V and 1 base at J, leaving 3 bases unmatched. The germline gives CDR1 MNHEY, CDR2 SMNVEV (reference sequence). The CDR3 covers 15 residues. CDR3 sequence (DNA): TGTGCCAGCAGTTCACGACTAGCGGGATCCTACGAGCAGTACTTC. Translated, it gives CASSSRLAGSYEQYF.

Judged by abundance, this clonotype is large. This chain joins TRBV28 and TRBJ1-2; no definite D call. This CDR3 is 14 amino acids long. V was pared by 5 bases and J by 3 bases, with 13 bases between. CDR1 and CDR2 (germline): MDHEN, SYDVKM. CDR3 amino acids: CASSPAGRDYGYTF. The CDR3 DNA sequence: TGTGCCAGCAGTCCTGCCGGACGGGACTATGGCTACACCTTC.

This clonotype is classed as medium-sized. The V call is TRBV7-9, the J call TRBJ1-3; TRBD1 might be the D (6 bases). This CDR3 comprises 14 residues. The V end was cut by 5 bases, the J end by 6 bases, with 14 bases between. Germline-derived CDR1 and CDR2 are SEHNR and FQNEAQ (reference sequence). This chain's CDR3 is CASSPTGLENTIYF. The CDR3 DNA sequence: TGTGCCAGCAGCCCAACAGGGCTGGAAAACACCATATATTTT.

This clonotype qualifies as large. V usage is TRBV28 and J usage is TRBJ1-2; no firm D call. This CDR3 has 12 residues. Trimming left V 6 bases short and J 4 bases short, with 9 bases between. Germline V gene sequence: CDR1 MDHEN, CDR2 SYDVKM. CDR3 sequence (DNA): TGTGCCAGCAGCCTTCCCGGCTATGGCTACACCTTC. Residues: CASSLPGYGYTF.